What follows are 31 T cell receptor beta chains derived from one specimen sequenced in a study of blood T cells in healthy people across ages (dated by TCRdb to 2015 to 2017). Libraries were built with 5' RACE. TCRdb names Illumina HiSeq 2500 as the instrument used. A second PCR of roughly 7 to 12 cycles was performed with a sample-barcoded 5' primer and a J-beta primer mix. TCRdb reprocessed the public reads (quality trimming at Q25 with fastp, clone calling with MiXCR) and kept in-frame beta chains. Rows with a matching CDR3 protein are joined into one entry that keeps the most common DNA and genes. This sample comprises 700,000 to 1,000,000 distinct CDR3 sequences, around two fifths of them detected only once. The ten most abundant clones make up around 21% of the sample. The specimen sequenced was blood. The receptor source for this set is a man aged 55-75 years in good health.

The rearrangement uses TRBV10-2 and TRBJ2-1; possibly TRBD2 for D (6 bases). Germline CDR1 and CDR2: WSHSY and SAAADI. The CDR3 sequence is 15 residues long. V lost 4 bases and J 3 bases, leaving 13 bases between the germline ends. The CDR3 protein is CASSVRTTSYNEQFF. The CDR3 bases are TGCGCCAGCAGTGTCAGGACTACGAGCTACAATGAGCAGTTCTTC.

This clonotype has only a few counts. The chain couples TRBV10-3 to TRBJ2-4, with TRBD1 as a possible D gene (5 bases). The CDR3 is 17 amino acids. CDR1 and CDR2 from the germline V gene are ENHRY and SYGVKD. Trimming took off 2 bases at V and 0 bases at J, with 14 bases between the two ends. The CDR3 coding sequence is TGTGCCATCAGTGAGCGGCAGGGTGATTTAGCCAAAAACATTCAGTACTTC. Translating gives CAISERQGDLAKNIQYF.

The V call is TRBV2, the J call TRBJ1-1; TRBD1 might be the D (6 bases). V was trimmed by 4 bases and J by 6 bases, leaving 18 bases between them. This CDR3 contains 15 residues. Germline CDR1 and CDR2: SNHLY and FYNNEI. CDR3: CASSVAGGGFAEAFF. In DNA form, the CDR3 reads TGTGCCAGCAGTGTCGCGGGGGGCGGCTTCGCTGAAGCTTTCTTT.

The chain recombines TRBV6-2 or TRBV6-3 with TRBJ1-1, with D uncertain. The CDR3 spans 14 residues. Germline loops: CDR1 MNHEY, CDR2 SVGEGT. With 2 bases removed from V and 2 bases from J, the gap between germline ends came to 9 bases. CDR3 loop: CASSYRVSNTEAFF. The CDR3 region has the DNA TGTGCCAGCAGTTACCGGGTCTCAAACACTGAAGCTTTCTTT.

This clonotype turned up a few times. The gene calls are TRBV6-6 and TRBJ1-2; D remains ambiguous. V lost 6 bases, J lost 4 bases, and 12 bases lay in between. Germline V gives CDR1 MNHNY, CDR2 SVGAGI (reference sequence). There are 13 residues in the CDR3. The CDR3 here is CASSPKVSYGYTF. The CDR3 bases are TGTGCCAGCAGCCCCAAAGTATCCTATGGCTACACCTTC.

This clonotype was detected only a few times. This may stem from a read error, because a much larger clone lies one nucleotide away. J is TRBJ2-5 and V is TRBV5-5, with 7 bases fitting TRBD2. This CDR3 comprises 17 residues. Per the germline V gene, CDR1 is SGHKS and CDR2 is YYEKEE (reference sequence). Trimming took 1 base from V and 11 from J; bases not matched to a gene: 20. The CDR3 DNA sequence: TGTGCCAGCAGCTTGAGGCTAGCGGTTTCCCGTCCCAATGAGCAGTACTTC. Translated: CASSLRLAVSRPNEQYF.

This clonotype was seen a handful of times. The rearrangement uses TRBV6-2 or TRBV6-3 and TRBJ1-1; TRBD1 matches at 8 bases. The CDR3 contains 16 residues. Germline-derived CDR1 and CDR2 are MNHEY and SVGEGT. J gave up 1 base and V 2 bases, and 6 bases lay outside the gene matches. CDR3 DNA: TGTGCCAGCAGTTACAGGACAGGGAGTACGAACACTGAAGCTTTCTTT. As protein: CASSYRTGSTNTEAFF.

This chain connects TRBV12-3 or TRBV12-4 to TRBJ2-3; the D gene is possibly TRBD2 (6 bases). CDR3 length: 14 residues. The CDR3: CASAGTETADTQYF. In nucleotides, the CDR3 is TGTGCATCTGCCGGGACTGAGACCGCAGATACGCAGTATTTT.

The rearrangement links TRBV28 to TRBJ1-5, with D hard to call. Per germline, CDR1 MDHEN and CDR2 SYDVKM. Trimming left V 5 bases short and J 3 bases short, with 11 bases between. CDR3 length equals 14 residues. CDR3 nucleotides: TGTGCCAGCAGTCCGGGCTACCCCAATCAGCCCCAGCATTTT. Protein: CASSPGYPNQPQHF.

CDR3 loop: CASSWGLVPEGHEQYF. In DNA form, the CDR3 reads TGTGCCAGCAGCTGGGGACTAGTGCCCGAAGGGCACGAGCAGTACTTC. This sequence joins TRBV7-2 and TRBJ2-4; TRBD2 aligns across 8 bases. The DNA end favors TRBJ2-7, so the J call may be wrong. The length of the CDR3 is 16 residues. Germline assignment: CDR1 SGHTA and CDR2 FQGNSA.

Remarks on this clonotype: A junction end diverges from the germline sequence, so it may reflect a read error. This rearrangement joins TRBV4-3 to TRBJ2-7; D remains unclear. The assigned J gene may be wrong: the sequence end matches TRBJ2-5 better. Germline V gene sequence: CDR1 LGHNA, CDR2 YSLEER. CDR3 length equals 15 residues. CDR3 sequence: CAGSQDTERSETQYF. CDR3 DNA: TGCGCCGGCAGCCAAGACACTGAGAGGAGCGAGACCCAGTACTTC.

This chain links TRBV29-1 with TRBJ2-3; the D is unclear. CDR1 is SQVTM and CDR2 is ANQGSEA in the germline V gene. V lost 2 bases to trimming and J lost 8 bases, with 20 bases between them. The CDR3 has 15 residues. CDR3 DNA sequence: TGCAGCGTTGAACCCCACAAGGAACCCCCCGGTACGCAGTATTTT. This translates into CSVEPHKEPPGTQYF.

This clonotype appeared a single time. This sequence joins TRBV30 and TRBJ1-2; D is perhaps TRBD1 (5 bases). In germline, CDR1 is GTSNPN, CDR2 SVGIG (reference sequence). This CDR3 has 12 residues. V was trimmed by 2 bases and J by 11 bases, leaving 15 bases between them. CDR3 protein: CAWSPTSWGYTF. As DNA, the CDR3 is TGTGCCTGGAGTCCCACCTCGTGGGGGTACACCTTC.

The chain carries TRBV6-5 and TRBJ1-1; D call uncertain. The germline V and J ends were trimmed by 6 bases and 1 base, with 6 bases remaining between them. In germline, CDR1 is MNHEY, CDR2 SVGAGI. The CDR3 spans 12 residues. This chain's CDR3 is CASRQPNTEAFF. The CDR3 DNA reads as TGTGCCAGCAGACAGCCGAACACTGAAGCTTTCTTT.

The chain links TRBV20-1 to TRBJ1-4; maybe TRBD1 (5 bases). The germline V gene has CDR1 DFQATT and CDR2 SNEGSKA (reference sequence). The germline V and J ends were trimmed by 0 bases and 8 bases, with 16 bases remaining between them. The CDR3 sequence is 15 residues long. CDR3 protein: CSARDPGRLGEKLFF. CDR3 DNA sequence: TGCAGTGCTAGAGATCCGGGGCGGTTGGGAGAAAAACTGTTTTTT.

The chain links TRBV19 to TRBJ1-6, with D possibly TRBD1 on 5 matching bases. V was trimmed by 7 bases and J by 5 bases, leaving 12 bases between them. The CDR3 extends over 14 amino acids. Germline loops: CDR1 LNHDA, CDR2 SQIVND (reference sequence). CDR3 DNA sequence: TGTGCCAGTACTCCGGACACTGATAATTCACCCCTCCACTTT. Translation: CASTPDTDNSPLHF.

This chain links TRBV6-4 with TRBJ2-1, with 14 bases matching TRBD2. Per germline, CDR1 MRHNA and CDR2 SNTAGT. The V gene end was trimmed by 2 bases and the J gene end by 4 bases; junction bases not matched to a gene: 4. This CDR3 region has 17 residues. CDR3 protein: CASSDPTSGGDYNEQFF. In DNA, the CDR3 is TGTGCCAGCAGTGACCCGACTAGCGGGGGGGATTACAATGAGCAGTTCTTC.

This chain links TRBV20-1 with TRBJ2-3; 14 bases fit TRBD2. Per germline, CDR1 DFQATT and CDR2 SNEGSKA (reference sequence). Trimming at V came to 6 bases and at J to 8 bases, leaving 10 bases not matched to a gene. This CDR3 contains 15 residues. The CDR3 nucleotides read TGCAGTGCCACGACTAGCGGGGGGGCGGCAGGTACGCAGTATTTT. It codes for CSATTSGGAAGTQYF.

The rearrangement joins TRBV12-3 or TRBV12-4 to TRBJ2-4; D not resolved. CDR3 size: 10 residues. V was clipped by 6 bases and J by 8 bases, with 5 bases between them. In DNA form, the CDR3 reads TGTGCCAGCAGGGGTGACATTCAGTACTTC. Its translation is CASRGDIQYF.

The chain couples TRBV2 to TRBJ1-1; D gene ambiguous. The CDR3 length is 11 residues. Trimming removed 6 bases at V and 11 bases at J, with 13 bases between. Germline values: CDR1 SNHLY, CDR2 FYNNEI. The CDR3: CASRARTEAFF. The DNA for the CDR3 is TGTGCCAGCAGGGCACGTACGGAGGCTTTCTTT.

The chain is built from TRBV28 and TRBJ2-1; 9 bases match TRBD2. CDR3 length equals 16 residues. V was pared by 2 bases and J by 3 bases, with 5 bases of the junction left unmatched. The V gene's germline CDR1 is MDHEN and CDR2 SYDVKM. This chain's CDR3 is CASSLERGEFYNEQFF. CDR3 DNA sequence: TGTGCCAGCAGTTTAGAGCGGGGGGAATTCTACAATGAGCAGTTCTTC.

This clonotype was detected only a few times. This chain uses TRBV3-1 with TRBJ2-3; D is perhaps TRBD2 (5 bases). Trimming left V 3 bases short and J 8 bases short, with 18 bases between. CDR1 is LGHDT, CDR2 YNNKEL, per germline (reference sequence). The CDR3 runs 15 residues. The CDR3 nucleotides are TGTGCCAGCAGCCATGTGACTACAACTTTAGCTACGCAGTATTTT. This encodes CASSHVTTTLATQYF.

The table lists this clonotype with a few counts. The chain couples TRBV10-3 to TRBJ2-7, with TRBD1 matching over 7 bases. Germline loops: CDR1 ENHRY, CDR2 SYGVKD. The CDR3 runs 14 residues. Trimming took 5 bases from V and 0 from J; bases not matched to a gene: 4. The CDR3, as DNA: TGTGCCATCAGTCTGACAGGGAGCTCCTACGAGCAGTACTTC. Translation: CAISLTGSSYEQYF.

This clonotype was observed a few times. The junction and the germline gene differ at one end; a read error may be behind it. CDR3 bases: TGTGCCAGCAGGCGACTAGCGGGGGAAGAGACCCAGTACTTC. Its protein is CASRRLAGEETQYF. The rearrangement uses TRBV5-1 and TRBJ2-5; 12 bases are shared with TRBD2. The germline V gene encodes CDR1 SGHRS and CDR2 YFSETQ. CDR3 length equals 14 residues.

The chain links TRBV6-2 or TRBV6-3 to TRBJ2-5; D perhaps matches TRBD1 (6 bases). The germline gives CDR1 MNHEY, CDR2 SVGEGT. The CDR3 covers 11 residues. V was clipped by 5 bases and J by 9 bases, with 10 bases between them. The CDR3 DNA is TGTGCCAGCAGTACAGGGTTCCCCCAGTACTTC. Its protein is CASSTGFPQYF.

This clonotype was detected ten times or more. V gene TRBV28 combines with J gene TRBJ2-7; D may be TRBD1 (7 bases). The germline V gene has CDR1 MDHEN and CDR2 SYDVKM. There are 14 residues in the CDR3. The V and J ends lost 8 bases and 4 bases respectively, with 18 bases between them. The CDR3 spells CASRGGGLLYEQYF. The CDR3 nucleotides are TGTGCCAGCCGCGGAGGGGGCTTATTGTACGAGCAGTACTTC.

The rearrangement joins TRBV4-3 to TRBJ1-4, with 9 nucleotides matching TRBD1. Germline CDR1 LGHNA, CDR2 YSLEER. The CDR3 covers 14 residues. J was trimmed by 9 bases and V by 1 base; bases with no gene match: 3. CDR3 loop: CASSQAGTGKKLFF. CDR3 coding DNA: TGCGCCAGCAGCCAAGCCGGGACAGGGAAAAAACTGTTTTTT.

A few counts support this clonotype. The rearrangement links TRBV12-3 or TRBV12-4 to TRBJ1-4, with D perhaps TRBD1 (6 bases). There are 13 residues in the CDR3. The V gene lost 6 bases and the J gene lost 5 bases, with 10 bases spanning the gap. This chain's CDR3 is CASRTQGNEKLFF. DNA for the CDR3: TGTGCCAGCAGGACACAGGGAAATGAAAAACTGTTTTTT.

V gene TRBV4-1 combines with J gene TRBJ1-2, with D possibly TRBD1 on 5 matching bases. The V gene's germline CDR1 is MGHRA and CDR2 YSYEKL. The V end was cut by 1 base, the J end by 4 bases, with 10 bases between. This CDR3 is built from 14 residues. The CDR3 sequence is CASSQGRGGYGYTF. CDR3 sequence (DNA): TGCGCCAGCAGCCAAGGAAGGGGAGGCTATGGCTACACCTTC.

In its sample, this clonotype was seen many times. The chain has TRBV12-3 or TRBV12-4 and TRBJ2-5; unclear D gene. This CDR3 region has 11 residues. V lost 5 bases and J 5 bases, leaving 6 bases between the germline ends. The CDR3 protein is CASSALETQYF. The CDR3 nucleotides are TGTGCCAGCAGTGCCTTGGAGACCCAGTACTTC.

V and J are TRBV7-2 and TRBJ1-4; 11 bases fit TRBD1. V dropped 5 bases and J dropped 1; count of bases not matched to a gene: 15. This CDR3 is 20 amino acids long. Per germline, CDR1 SGHTA and CDR2 FQGNSA. CDR3: CASSTWSGQGAQITNEKLFF. The CDR3 bases are TGTGCCAGCAGCACCTGGTCAGGACAGGGGGCGCAGATAACTAATGAAAAACTGTTTTTT.